This T cell receptor beta chain was recovered during a study of cytomegalovirus exposure and HLA in healthy donors. This CDR3 comprises 14 residues. Germline lookup yields CDR1 SGHVS and CDR2 FNYEAQ. V was trimmed by 0 bases and J by 0 bases, leaving 5 bases between them. Researchers ran the PCR with 60 Vbeta and 13 Jbeta primers. Here immunoSEQ multiplex PCR was the method, and the copy in TCRdb shows in-frame clones only, minus some. The specimen's table records about 170,000 clones. Source material: PBMCs. The TCR comes from a woman aged 55-70 years in good health and CMV-seronegative. The chain recombines TRBV7-6 with TRBJ1-1, with unresolved D. The CDR3 DNA reads as TGTGCCAGCAGCTTAGCCGGGGTGAACACTGAAGCTTTCTTT. Residues: CASSLAGVNTEAFF.